The 24 T cell receptor beta chains given below trace back to one sample, sequenced in a study of response to subunit inactivated influenza vaccine. TCRdb redid the calling of the RT-PCR reads with MiXCR, one entry per CDR3 protein. The sample has about 780,000 distinct CDR3 sequences, about 18% seen once. Sequenced material: PBMCs from blood, taken around 5 days after vaccination. These receptors all stem from a man aged 45-60 years who received an inactivated influenza vaccine.

This clonotype was seen a few times. The V gene is TRBV20-1, the J gene TRBJ2-7, with D unresolved. Trimming left V 6 bases short and J 3 bases short, with 9 bases between. From germline, CDR1 is DFQATT and CDR2 SNEGSKA (reference sequence). The CDR3 covers 11 residues. CDR3 in DNA: TGCAGTGCGCACGGACGCTACGAGCAGTACTTC. Translated, it gives CSAHGRYEQYF.

The rearrangement uses TRBV2 and TRBJ1-2, with D maybe TRBD1 (5 bases). Germline values: CDR1 SNHLY, CDR2 FYNNEI. This CDR3 is built from 16 residues. V was clipped by 4 bases and J by 1 base, with 16 bases between them. The DNA for the CDR3 is TGTGCCAGCAGTGTACCGGCGTGGGGCGGTAACTATGGCTACACCTTC. It encodes CASSVPAWGGNYGYTF. Together with reference TRBV2 and TRBJ1-2, the CDR3 gives the full variable domain: EPEVTQTPSHQVTQMGQEVILRCVPISNHLYFYWYRQILGQKVEFLVSFYNNEISEKSEIFDDQFSVERPDGSNFTLKIRSTKLEDSAMYFCASSVPAWGGNYGYTFGSGTRLTVV.

This clonotype has just a few counts. The chain employs TRBV6-2 or TRBV6-3 and TRBJ2-3, with 7 bases that match TRBD1. CDR3 length: 12 residues. Germline CDR1 reads MNHEY; CDR2 reads SVGEGT. Germline trimming cut 6 bases from V and 8 bases from J; bases unmatched to any gene: 5. CDR3 nucleotides: TGTGCCAGCAGCCTGGGACAGACTACGCAGTATTTT. It translates to CASSLGQTTQYF.

V gene TRBV10-3 combines with J gene TRBJ2-5; D possibly corresponds to TRBD2 (6 bases). The CDR3 runs to 12 residues. CDR1 and CDR2 (germline): ENHRY, SYGVKD. Trimming removed 0 bases from V and 9 bases from J, with 8 bases in between. CDR3 coding DNA: TGTGCCATCAGTGAGTCGGGAGGACCCCAGTACTTC. It encodes CAISESGGPQYF.

The chain couples TRBV12-3 or TRBV12-4 to TRBJ2-4, with 9 bases that match TRBD1. The ends lost 9 bases at V and 3 bases at J; junction bases unmatched: 9. The CDR3 consists of 15 residues. This CDR3 reads CASYQWGQGKNIQYF. The CDR3, as DNA: TGTGCCAGTTACCAATGGGGACAGGGCAAAAACATTCAGTACTTC.

This clonotype was observed at least ten times. This chain links TRBV5-1 with TRBJ2-5; D unresolved. V lost 0 bases and J 2 bases, leaving 14 bases between the germline ends. The CDR3 has 16 residues. Looked up from germline, CDR1 is SGHRS and CDR2 is YFSETQ. The CDR3, as DNA: TGCGCCAGCAGCTTGGCTCGGCTTGGGCGACAAGAGACCCAGTACTTC. Translating gives CASSLARLGRQETQYF.

This clonotype was found a few times. This chain joins TRBV12-3 or TRBV12-4 and TRBJ1-1, with unresolved D. V lost 4 bases and J 0 bases, leaving 9 bases between the germline ends. This CDR3 region has 14 residues. CDR3 in amino acids: CASSSTQMNTEAFF. The DNA of the CDR3 is TGTGCCAGCAGTTCGACACAGATGAACACTGAAGCTTTCTTT.

This clonotype was counted between two and nine times. The chain recombines TRBV15 with TRBJ2-3, with D possibly matching TRBD1 (6 bases). Trimming took off 3 bases at V and 7 bases at J, with 29 bases between the two ends. CDR1 LNHNV and CDR2 YYDKDF come from the germline V gene (reference sequence). The CDR3 loop spans 19 amino acids. CDR3: CATSSDRSLRTSSRNTQYF. The DNA for the CDR3 is TGTGCCACCAGCAGCGACAGGAGCCTCCGGACTTCCTCACGGAATACGCAGTATTTT.

The rearrangement joins TRBV12-3 or TRBV12-4 to TRBJ1-6; D uncertain. CDR3 size: 15 residues. Trimming removed 2 bases at V and 7 bases at J, with 12 bases between. Written as DNA, the CDR3 is TGTGCCAGCAGTTTATCCTCCGCCGCGAATTCACCCCTCCACTTT. The encoded protein is CASSLSSAANSPLHF.

This clonotype was counted a few times. The chain links TRBV7-2 to TRBJ1-2; 10 bases are shared with TRBD1. This CDR3 is built from 13 residues. With 5 bases clipped from V and 6 bases from J, the junction kept 3 bases outside the gene matches. Germline CDR1 SGHTA, CDR2 FQGNSA. The chain's CDR3 is CASSATGGNGYTF. The CDR3 DNA sequence: TGTGCCAGCAGCGCGACAGGGGGCAATGGCTACACCTTC. Supplemented by reference TRBV7-2 and TRBJ1-2, the full variable domain reads GAGVSQSPSNKVTEKGKDVELRCDPISGHTALYWYRQSLGQGLEFLIYFQGNSAPDKSGLPSDRFSAERTGGSVSTLTIQRTQQEDSAVYLCASSATGGNGYTFGSGTRLTVV.

There are a few counts of this clonotype. The V gene is TRBV12-3 or TRBV12-4, the J gene TRBJ2-5, with 14 bases matching TRBD2. The CDR3 has 17 residues. J gave up 4 bases and V 5 bases, and 9 bases lay outside the gene matches. The CDR3 nucleotides read TGTGCCAGCAGTCCACGACTAGCGGGAGGGCCGGGAGAGACCCAGTACTTC. Translation: CASSPRLAGGPGETQYF.

The chain has TRBV9 and TRBJ2-3; perhaps TRBD1 as D (7 bases). The ends were cut back, 4 bases at V and 2 bases at J, with 17 bases in the middle. There are 16 residues in the CDR3. Germline values: CDR1 SGDLS, CDR2 YYNGEE. In nucleotides, the CDR3 is TGTGCCAGCAGCATTGGGACAGAACTAGCCACAGATACGCAGTATTTT. It codes for CASSIGTELATDTQYF.

This rearrangement joins TRBV11-2 to TRBJ2-7, with D unresolved. V shed 0 bases and J shed 6 bases, with 12 bases lying between them. The CDR3 length is 14 residues. Germline loops: CDR1 SGHAT, CDR2 FQNNGV. CDR3 in amino acids: CASSLEGIVGEQYF. The DNA of the CDR3 is TGTGCCAGCAGCTTAGAAGGGATTGTGGGCGAGCAGTACTTC.

This clonotype was seen ten or more times. The chain recombines TRBV20-1 with TRBJ2-7, with D uncertain. In germline, CDR1 is DFQATT, CDR2 SNEGSKA (reference sequence). The CDR3 is made up of 11 amino acids. Trimming shortened V by 3 bases and J by 0 bases, and 3 bases separated the two germline ends. The CDR3 loop is CSASDSYEQYF. The CDR3 nucleotides are TGCAGTGCTAGCGACTCCTACGAGCAGTACTTC.

This clonotype was counted between two and nine times. The V call is TRBV20-1, the J call TRBJ2-7; TRBD2 matches 10 bases. The CDR3 is made up of 17 amino acids. Looked up from germline, CDR1 is DFQATT and CDR2 is SNEGSKA (reference sequence). With V trimmed by 0 bases and J by 0 bases, 8 bases remained unmatched. This CDR3 reads CSARDRALAGHSYEQYF. The CDR3 DNA sequence: TGCAGTGCTAGAGATCGGGCACTAGCGGGGCACTCCTACGAGCAGTACTTC.

This clonotype was counted between two and nine times. V gene TRBV20-1 combines with J gene TRBJ2-5, with 7 bases lining up with TRBD1. The CDR3 has 12 residues. Per germline, CDR1 DFQATT and CDR2 SNEGSKA (reference sequence). V shed 5 bases and J 4 bases; nucleotides not matched to a gene: 4. CDR3 protein: CSAHRDRETQYF. The CDR3 DNA sequence: TGCAGTGCTCACAGGGACAGAGAGACCCAGTACTTC.

This clonotype was found once. CDR3 nucleotides: TGTGCCAGCAGTGCTAACTTTAACAATGAGCAGTTCTTC. This translates into CASSANFNNEQFF. The chain links TRBV2 to TRBJ2-1; D is ambiguous. Trimming stripped 4 bases from V and 5 bases from J, with 9 bases between. The germline CDR1 and CDR2 sequences are SNHLY and FYNNEI. The CDR3 runs to 13 residues.

There are many counts of this clonotype. The junction and the germline gene differ at one end; a read error may be behind it. The J gene is TRBJ1-1, the V gene TRBV5-1, with D perhaps TRBD1 (5 bases). The CDR3 consists of 13 residues. CDR1 and CDR2 (germline): SGHRS, YFSETQ. The CDR3 is CASSTQGNTEAFF. In DNA, the CDR3 is TGTGCCAGCAGCACCCAGGGTAACACTGAAGCTTTCTTT.

This clonotype was observed a handful of times. This sequence joins TRBV20-1 and TRBJ2-7, with no clear D. There are 12 residues in the CDR3. In germline, CDR1 is DFQATT, CDR2 SNEGSKA (reference sequence). V was trimmed by 1 base and J by 6 bases, leaving 10 bases between them. CDR3 sequence (DNA): TGCAGTGCTAGAGCCCTAAGCCGCGAGCAGTACTTC. This gives the protein CSARALSREQYF.

This chain links TRBV20-1 with TRBJ2-5; weak D call: TRBD1 (6 bases). The CDR3 spans 14 residues. V was trimmed by 6 bases and J by 4 bases, leaving 18 bases between them. From germline, CDR1 is DFQATT and CDR2 SNEGSKA (reference sequence). This CDR3 is CSAALQGVRETQYF. The CDR3 DNA sequence: TGCAGTGCAGCGCTACAGGGCGTCCGAGAGACCCAGTACTTC.

The V and J genes are TRBV12-3 or TRBV12-4 and TRBJ2-1; the match to TRBD1 covers 7 bases. The CDR3 covers 13 residues. J lost 6 bases, V lost 6 bases, and 5 bases had no gene match. The CDR3 region has the DNA TGTGCCAGCAGCCCGGGACAGCCCAATGAGCAGTTCTTC. It specifies CASSPGQPNEQFF.

This clonotype was seen many times. The gene calls are TRBV28 and TRBJ1-5; 7 nucleotides align to TRBD1. The CDR3 sequence is 15 residues long. Germline CDR1 is MDHEN and CDR2 is SYDVKM. V trimming: 8 bases; J trimming: 1 base; junction bases outside the gene matches: 8. The DNA for the CDR3 is TGTGCCAGCGGTAGACAGGGAACAAGCAATCAGCCCCAGCATTTT. Amino acid sequence: CASGRQGTSNQPQHF.

DNA for the CDR3: TGTGCCAGCAGCTTAGCGAGGGTCGCGCAGTATTTT. Translating it yields CASSLARVAQYF. This chain uses TRBV7-9 with TRBJ2-3; perhaps TRBD2 as D (5 bases). In germline, CDR1 is SEHNR, CDR2 FQNEAQ (reference sequence). V was pared by 0 bases and J by 10 bases, with 8 bases between. CDR3 length equals 12 residues.

The chain carries TRBV11-2 and TRBJ2-3, with 12 bases aligning to TRBD2. V trimming: 5 bases; J trimming: 1 base; junction bases outside the gene matches: 7. Looked up from germline, CDR1 is SGHAT and CDR2 is FQNNGV. The CDR3 loop spans 17 amino acids. CDR3 residues: CASSPRLAGEGTDTQYF. The DNA for the CDR3 is TGTGCCAGCAGCCCTAGACTAGCGGGGGAAGGCACAGATACGCAGTATTTT.